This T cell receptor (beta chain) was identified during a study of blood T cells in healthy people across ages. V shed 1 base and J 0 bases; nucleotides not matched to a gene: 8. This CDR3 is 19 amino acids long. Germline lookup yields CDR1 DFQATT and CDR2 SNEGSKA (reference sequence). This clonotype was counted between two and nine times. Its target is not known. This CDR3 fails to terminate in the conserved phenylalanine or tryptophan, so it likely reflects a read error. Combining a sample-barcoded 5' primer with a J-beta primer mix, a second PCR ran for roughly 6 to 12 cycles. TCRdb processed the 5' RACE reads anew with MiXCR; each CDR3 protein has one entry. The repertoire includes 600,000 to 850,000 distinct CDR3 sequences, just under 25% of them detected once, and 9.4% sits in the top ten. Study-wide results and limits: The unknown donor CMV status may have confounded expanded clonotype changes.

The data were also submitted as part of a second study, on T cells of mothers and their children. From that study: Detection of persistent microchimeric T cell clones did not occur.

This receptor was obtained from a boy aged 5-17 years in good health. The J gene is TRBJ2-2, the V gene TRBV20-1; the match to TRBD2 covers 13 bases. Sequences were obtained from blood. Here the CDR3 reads CSARAAGLAGRANTGELFL. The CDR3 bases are TGCAGTGCTAGAGCCGCGGGACTAGCGGGACGCGCGAACACCGGGGAGCTGTTTCTT.